This T cell receptor beta chain was identified in a study of regulatory T cells in long-lasting Graves disease. Regarding time point: newly diagnosed GD, antithyroid drugs for less than 3 months. PBMCs were the source of the RNA used for TCR sequencing. Arm-PCR of CDR3 regions and iRepertoire HTBI primers were the basis on which TCR beta libraries were built. TCRdb called the multiplex PCR reads again in MiXCR, with one record for every CDR3 protein. The table records about 440,000 distinct CDR3 sequences, approximately 16% of them present only once. The table lists this clonotype with a few counts. These data were also filed under a second study, of T cells in Graves' hyperthyroidism and ophthalmopathy.

This clonotype originated in a woman younger than 45 with Graves disease. The source material was peripheral blood mononuclear cells (PBMCs), sampled at new diagnosis, from a patient treated with antithyroid drugs.

CDR3 DNA sequence: TGCGCCAGCAGCCAAGTGATTAGCGGGAGTAATGAGCAGTTCTTC. It codes for CASSQVISGSNEQFF. The J gene is TRBJ2-1, the V gene TRBV4-1, with 9 positions matching TRBD2. This CDR3 spans 15 amino acids. CDR1 and CDR2 (germline): MGHRA, YSYEKL. V shed 1 base and J 7 bases; nucleotides not matched to a gene: 5.